Below, one TCR beta chain is given with its context. Its antigen is unknown. These data belong to a study of T cell clonotyping in hematopoietic cell transplantation. Study results and caveats: Recipient TCR diversity dropped after transplant; expanded clonotypes rose from day 30 to 180. At the given depth, recipient repertoires were over 97% de novo clonotypes. Graft donor and pretransplant recipient Inverse Simpson Index values predicted broader posttransplant TCR diversity.

Samples: about 28 days before transplant, then days 30, 100 and 180 after. TCRdb keeps only in-frame clones here, not all; method: immunoSEQ multiplex PCR. The sample lists over 10,000 clones; roughly 80% were seen once. The V and J ends lost 4 bases and 3 bases, in that order; junction bases with no gene match: 7. The germline V gene encodes CDR1 SGHNT and CDR2 YYREEE (reference sequence). CDR3 size: 14 residues. The V call is TRBV5-4, the J call TRBJ2-7, with 7 bases aligning to TRBD1. Specimen: PBMCs, collected 100 days after allogeneic stem cell transplant. The clonotype originates from a female patient in her thirties or forties who had an allogeneic stem cell transplant from a related donor, so T cells may come from the graft donor. Some clones in this sample may be carry-over from other donors' samples. CDR3 nucleotide sequence: TGTGCCAGCAGCCAGACCAGGGACAGCTACGAGCAGTACTTC. Amino acid sequence: CASSQTRDSYEQYF.